These T cell receptor beta chains were read from a single sample in a study of T cell responses to AZD1222 COVID-19 vaccine. This table comes from immunoSEQ multiplex PCR, and its TCRdb copy is limited to in-frame clones, with some not included. Here the sample spans about 140,000 clones, 91% being singletons. The sample was peripheral blood, taken 28 days after the second dose of the MenACWY control vaccine. The receptors were gathered from an adult who received the MenACWY meningococcal vaccine as a control. Each CDR3 is given without its conserved first and last residue. A row's size may be missing; if present it is once, few, many or a size class.

>TRBV14|TRBJ2-2|.
ASSQDPRGLAGGSGELF
>TRBV7-3|TRBJ2-2|.
ASSPQGGGGELF
>TRBV11-2|TRBJ2-7|few
ASSFAGYEQY
>TRBV9|TRBJ1-1|.
ASSVAGANTEAF
>TRBV4-3|TRBJ2-7|.
ASSPEGVRNEQY
>TRBV4-3|TRBJ1-3|.
ASSQDHPSTGSGNTIY
>TRBV7-2|TRBJ2-3|.
ASSPDRSDTDTQY
>TRBV19|TRBJ1-4|.
ASSGRGRGEKLF
>TRBV27|TRBJ1-1|.
ASSRDGAGIKMNTEAF
>TRBV19|TRBJ1-2|.
ASSGDRDYGYT
>TRBV2|TRBJ1-2|.
ASSERDRALGYT
>TRBV27|TRBJ2-1|.
ASSSLGTSGYNEQF
>TRBV7-9|TRBJ2-5|.
ASSLRSETQY
>TRBV30|TRBJ1-1|.
AWTGGESVAF
>TRBV30|TRBJ2-7|.
AWSLTWGASYEQY
>TRBV5-1|TRBJ2-2|few
ASSAPNNPGELF